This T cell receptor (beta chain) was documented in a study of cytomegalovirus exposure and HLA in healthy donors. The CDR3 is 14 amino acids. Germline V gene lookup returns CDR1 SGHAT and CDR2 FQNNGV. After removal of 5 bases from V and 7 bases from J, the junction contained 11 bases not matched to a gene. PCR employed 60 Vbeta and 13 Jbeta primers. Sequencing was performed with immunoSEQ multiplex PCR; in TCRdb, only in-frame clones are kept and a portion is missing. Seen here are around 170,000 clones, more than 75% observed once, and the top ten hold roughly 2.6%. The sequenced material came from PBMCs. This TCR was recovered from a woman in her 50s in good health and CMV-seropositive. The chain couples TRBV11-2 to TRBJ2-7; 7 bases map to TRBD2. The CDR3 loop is CASSPAGPRGEQYF. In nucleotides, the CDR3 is TGTGCCAGCAGCCCAGCGGGACCTCGGGGGGAGCAGTACTTC.